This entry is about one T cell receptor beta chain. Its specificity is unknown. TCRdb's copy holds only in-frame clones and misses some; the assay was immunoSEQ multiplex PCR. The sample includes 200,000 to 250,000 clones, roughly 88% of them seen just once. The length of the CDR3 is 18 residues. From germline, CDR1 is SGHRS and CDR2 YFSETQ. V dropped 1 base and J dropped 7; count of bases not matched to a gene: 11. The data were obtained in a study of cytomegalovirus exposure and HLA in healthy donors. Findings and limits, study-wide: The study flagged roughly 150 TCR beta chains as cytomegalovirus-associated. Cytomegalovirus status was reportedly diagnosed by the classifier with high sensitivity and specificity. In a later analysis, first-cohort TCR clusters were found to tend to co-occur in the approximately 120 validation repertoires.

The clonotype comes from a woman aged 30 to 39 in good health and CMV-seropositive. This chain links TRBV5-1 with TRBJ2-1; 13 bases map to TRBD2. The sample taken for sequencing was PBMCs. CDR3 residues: CASSLTLGLAGDGNEQFF. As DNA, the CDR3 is TGCGCCAGCAGCTTGACCCTAGGACTAGCGGGAGATGGTAATGAGCAGTTCTTC. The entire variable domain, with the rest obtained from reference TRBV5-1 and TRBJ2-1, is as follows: KAGVTQTPRYLIKTRGQQVTLSCSPISGHRSVSWYQQTPGQGLQFLFEYFSETQRNKGNFPGRFSGRQFSNSRSEMNVSTLELGDSALYLCASSLTLGLAGDGNEQFFGPGTRLTVL.